These 18 T cell receptor beta chains share one sample of origin, sequenced in a study of identifying expanded T cells in peripheral blood. TCRdb keeps only in-frame clones here, not all; method: immunoSEQ multiplex PCR. The sample lists about 78,000 clones; roughly 91% were seen once. The sequenced material came from blood. The receptors were sampled from a person between 18 and 75 years old in good health.

In its sample, this clone was seen once. The rearrangement uses TRBV6-6 and TRBJ1-4, with D hard to call. CDR3 length: 13 amino acids. CDR1 is MNHNY and CDR2 is SVGAGI in the germline V gene (reference sequence). The V gene lost 2 bases and the J gene lost 11 bases, with 12 bases spanning the gap. The CDR3 bases are TGTGCCAGCAGTTACGCCCCCCACGGCAAACTGTTTTTT. This translates into CASSYAPHGKLFF.

The V gene is TRBV9, the J gene TRBJ2-7; the match to TRBD2 covers 8 bases. Germline CDR1 SGDLS, CDR2 YYNGEE. CDR3 size: 19 residues. The J segment lost 3 bases and the V segment lost 4 bases, leaving 21 bases of the junction unmatched. The CDR3: CASSPSRGDGFGKYYEQYF. In DNA form, the CDR3 reads TGTGCCAGCAGCCCGTCGCGGGGGGACGGCTTCGGGAAGTACTACGAGCAGTACTTC.

The chain links TRBV19 to TRBJ1-1; the D gene is possibly TRBD1 (5 bases). CDR1 and CDR2 (germline): LNHDA, SQIVND (reference sequence). V lost 6 bases, J lost 4 bases, and 12 bases lay in between. The CDR3 covers 13 residues. CDR3 DNA: TGTGCCAGTAGCTCCTCGGGGGGCACTGAAGCTTTCTTT. Amino acid sequence: CASSSSGGTEAFF.

The V gene is TRBV28, the J gene TRBJ2-1; D unresolved. The V gene lost 2 bases and the J gene lost 4 bases, with 12 bases spanning the gap. The CDR3 sequence is 15 residues long. Germline CDR1 is MDHEN and CDR2 is SYDVKM. The DNA of the CDR3 is TGTGCCAGCAGTTTAAGCCTATCTAATTACAATGAGCAGTTCTTC. Amino acids: CASSLSLSNYNEQFF.

This clone has just one count. The genes are TRBV2 and TRBJ2-5; tentative D call: TRBD1 (6 bases). Germline V lookup: CDR1 SNHLY, CDR2 FYNNEI. The CDR3 sequence is 15 residues long. V was clipped by 6 bases and J by 7 bases, with 21 bases between them. CDR3 sequence: CASSLRRVPQGTQYF. The CDR3 DNA sequence: TGTGCCAGCAGCCTCCGGCGGGTCCCACAGGGGACCCAGTACTTC.

This chain links TRBV5-1 with TRBJ1-2, with D uncertain. Germline V gene sequence: CDR1 SGHRS, CDR2 YFSETQ. V was clipped by 3 bases and J by 4 bases, with 13 bases between them. There are 14 residues in the CDR3. DNA for the CDR3: TGCGCCAGCAGCTCGACTGAATGGGGCTATGGCTACACCTTC. Encoded protein: CASSSTEWGYGYTF.

The chain combines TRBV7-9 with TRBJ2-5; no clear D gene. Per germline, CDR1 SEHNR and CDR2 FQNEAQ (reference sequence). The CDR3 is 13 amino acids. V lost 8 bases, J lost 3 bases, and 13 bases lay in between. DNA of the CDR3: TGTGCCAGCCCCAGTCCGGCAGAAGAGACCCAGTACTTC. Translation gives CASPSPAEETQYF.

This CDR3 is CASSSSLIMTEAFF. The CDR3 coding sequence is TGTGCCAGCAGCAGTTCCTTGATAATGACTGAAGCTTTCTTT. The rearrangement links TRBV2 to TRBJ1-1; D gene ambiguous. The V gene lost 6 bases and the J gene lost 5 bases, with 16 bases spanning the gap. The CDR3 runs to 14 residues. Germline CDR1 and CDR2: SNHLY and FYNNEI.

This clone was recorded once. V gene TRBV7-9 combines with J gene TRBJ1-2, with TRBD1 matching 7 bases. Trimming took 6 bases from V and 4 from J; bases not matched to a gene: 8. The CDR3 consists of 14 residues. The germline CDR1 and CDR2 sequences are SEHNR and FQNEAQ (reference sequence). The CDR3 spells CASRNQGGGYGYTF. CDR3 in DNA: TGTGCCAGCAGAAACCAGGGGGGTGGCTATGGCTACACCTTC. The variable domain in full, completed from reference TRBV7-9 and TRBJ1-2, reads DTGVSQNPRHKITKRGQNVTFRCDPISEHNRLYWYRQTLGQGPEFLTYFQNEAQLEKSRLLSDRFSAERPKGSFSTLEIQRTEQGDSAMYLCASRNQGGGYGYTFGSGTRLTVV.

This clone was recorded once. The V and J genes are TRBV28 and TRBJ2-2; 7 bases agree with TRBD1. The CDR3 length is 15 residues. Germline values: CDR1 MDHEN, CDR2 SYDVKM. Trimming at V came to 7 bases and at J to 6 bases, leaving 11 bases not matched to a gene. CDR3 protein: CASNLDREIPGELFF. In DNA form, the CDR3 reads TGTGCCAGCAACCTAGACAGGGAGATACCCGGGGAGCTGTTTTTT.

This clone was seen just once. The chain has TRBV5-4 and TRBJ1-2; no reliable D call. This CDR3 contains 12 residues. Trimming stripped 0 bases from V and 7 bases from J, with 7 bases between. Germline CDR1 SGHNT, CDR2 YYREEE (reference sequence). CDR3 amino acids: CASSLGGFGYTF. In DNA form, the CDR3 reads TGTGCCAGCAGCTTGGGGGGTTTTGGCTACACCTTC.

This clone has a single count. The V and J genes are TRBV10-1 and TRBJ2-1, with TRBD2 matching 11 bases. Trimming cost V 3 bases and J 7 bases; bases outside gene matches: 2. From germline, CDR1 is WNHNN and CDR2 SYGVQD (reference sequence). CDR3 length: 14 amino acids. CDR3 nucleotide sequence: TGCGCCAGCAGTGAAGTAGCGGGGGGGAATGAGCAGTTCTTC. Translated: CASSEVAGGNEQFF.

This chain uses TRBV11-2 with TRBJ2-5, with 7 bases matching TRBD2. V shed 3 bases and J 5 bases; nucleotides not matched to a gene: 3. Germline V CDR1 and CDR2: SGHAT, FQNNGV. The CDR3 sequence is 13 residues long. CDR3 DNA sequence: TGTGCCAGCAGCTTGGGGGGGATGGAGACCCAGTACTTC. It codes for CASSLGGMETQYF.

The V call is TRBV5-4, the J call TRBJ1-2; no clear D. The CDR3 is 12 amino acids. Germline V gene sequence: CDR1 SGHNT, CDR2 YYREEE (reference sequence). V shed 0 bases and J shed 5 bases, with 5 bases lying between them. For the CDR3, the DNA is TGTGCCAGCAGCTTGGGGTATTATGGCTACACCTTC. It is translated as CASSLGYYGYTF. Drawing the rest from reference TRBV5-4 and TRBJ1-2, the complete variable domain is ETGVTQSPTHLIKTRGQQVTLRCSSQSGHNTVSWYQQALGQGPQFIFQYYREEENGRGNFPPRFSGLQFPNYSSELNVNALELDDSALYLCASSLGYYGYTFGSGTRLTVV.

This clone occurred many times. The rearrangement uses TRBV4-1 and TRBJ2-6; the D is unclear. This CDR3 has 15 amino acids. Germline V gene lookup returns CDR1 MGHRA and CDR2 YSYEKL. Trimming removed 3 bases from V and 0 bases from J, with 6 bases in between. The CDR3 nucleotides are TGCGCCAGCAGCCAGGGTTCCTCTGGGGCCAACGTCCTGACTTTC. The encoded protein is CASSQGSSGANVLTF.

This clone came up once. This chain uses TRBV7-2 with TRBJ2-3; D is perhaps TRBD2 (6 bases). The V end lost 3 bases, the J end lost 4 bases, and 8 bases lay between the germline ends. This CDR3 is 13 amino acids long. Germline CDR1 is SGHTA and CDR2 is FQGNSA. CDR3 region: CASSFRLADTQYF. The CDR3 nucleotides read TGTGCCAGCAGCTTTCGACTAGCAGATACGCAGTATTTT.

The chain uses TRBV6-5 and TRBJ1-1; D is ambiguous. V shed 6 bases and J shed 5 bases, with 16 bases lying between them. Germline V gene lookup returns CDR1 MNHEY and CDR2 SVGAGI. The CDR3 contains 14 residues. In nucleotides, the CDR3 is TGTGCCAGCAGGACCGGCTATCTGGGAACTGAAGCTTTCTTT. Encoded protein: CASRTGYLGTEAFF.

J is TRBJ2-3 and V is TRBV5-1, with unresolved D. Germline loops: CDR1 SGHRS, CDR2 YFSETQ. This CDR3 is built from 15 residues. V was cut by 2 bases and J by 0 bases, with 10 bases left in between. CDR3 loop: CASSFLGESTDTQYF. The CDR3 DNA is TGCGCCAGCAGCTTTTTGGGTGAGAGCACAGATACGCAGTATTTT.